Listed here is a single TCR beta chain. These data come from a study of beta chain features in type 1 diabetes. On the study more broadly: Healthy donors and patients showed comparable age, gender and cell yields.

The whole isolated RNA underwent reverse transcription, so sequencing captured expressed TCRB transcripts. Some 3.3 million reads was the average for naive, central memory and regulatory T cell samples. This table comes from immunoSEQ multiplex PCR, and its TCRdb copy is limited to in-frame clones, with some not included. The sample consists of about 150,000 clones, about a tenth of them appearing once. The authors obtained over 95% purity in all sorted populations. V was pared by 1 base and J by 1 base, with 14 bases between. This CDR3 spans 17 amino acids. Germline CDR1 and CDR2: MGHRA and YSYEKL. The sample comprised central memory CD4+ T cells from blood. The rearrangement joins TRBV4-1 to TRBJ2-1, with D possibly being TRBD2 (6 bases). This receptor was obtained from a young man in good health. CDR3 in DNA: TGCGCCAGCAGCCAAGTGGATCTAGGACTATCCTACAATGAGCAGTTCTTC. It codes for CASSQVDLGLSYNEQFF.